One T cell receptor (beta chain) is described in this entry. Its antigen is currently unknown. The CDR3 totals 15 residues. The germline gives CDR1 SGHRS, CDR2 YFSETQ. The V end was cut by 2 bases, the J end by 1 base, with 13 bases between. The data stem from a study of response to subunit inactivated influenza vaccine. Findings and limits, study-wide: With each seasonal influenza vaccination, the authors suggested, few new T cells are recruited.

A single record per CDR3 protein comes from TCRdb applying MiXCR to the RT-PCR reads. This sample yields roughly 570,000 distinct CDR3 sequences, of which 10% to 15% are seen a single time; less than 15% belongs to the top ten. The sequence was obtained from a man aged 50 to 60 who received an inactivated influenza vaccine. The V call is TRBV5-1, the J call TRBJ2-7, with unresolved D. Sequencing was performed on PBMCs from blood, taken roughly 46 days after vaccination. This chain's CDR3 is CASSFRSSMSYEQYF. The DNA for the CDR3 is TGCGCCAGCAGCTTTCGGTCATCCATGTCCTACGAGCAGTACTTC.